Listed here is a single T cell receptor (beta chain). Its antigen is still unknown. There are 13 residues in the CDR3. The germline V gene encodes CDR1 SGHRS and CDR2 YFSETQ. The ends were cut back, 7 bases at V and 2 bases at J, with 10 bases in the middle. This sample stems from a study of OX40 agonist ivuxolimab in advanced cancers. Study-wide background: Ivuxolimab, an antibody acting as an agonist of OX40 (CD134), was used to treat patients. Ivuxolimab, which patients received intravenously every 2 weeks, was dosed at 0.01 to 10 mg/kg. Study-wide points: CD4+ T cells averaged fewer expanded clones than CD8+ T cells.

At cycle 4 day 1, cycle 7 day 1, and baseline, blood was sampled. The assay was immunoSEQ multiplex PCR, and TCRdb's table has in-frame clones only and misses some. The data show some 65,000 clones, 87% seen once. The chain couples TRBV5-1 to TRBJ2-1; possible D gene TRBD1, 6 bases. This specimen was CD4+ or CD8+ T cells sorted from blood, taken in a trial of the OX40 agonist ivuxolimab. The TCR originated in an adult with an advanced solid tumor such as melanoma, head and neck, liver or kidney cancer. The CDR3 nucleotides read TGCGCCAGCCGGACAGCCACCTACAATGAGCAGTTCTTC. It yields the protein CASRTATYNEQFF.